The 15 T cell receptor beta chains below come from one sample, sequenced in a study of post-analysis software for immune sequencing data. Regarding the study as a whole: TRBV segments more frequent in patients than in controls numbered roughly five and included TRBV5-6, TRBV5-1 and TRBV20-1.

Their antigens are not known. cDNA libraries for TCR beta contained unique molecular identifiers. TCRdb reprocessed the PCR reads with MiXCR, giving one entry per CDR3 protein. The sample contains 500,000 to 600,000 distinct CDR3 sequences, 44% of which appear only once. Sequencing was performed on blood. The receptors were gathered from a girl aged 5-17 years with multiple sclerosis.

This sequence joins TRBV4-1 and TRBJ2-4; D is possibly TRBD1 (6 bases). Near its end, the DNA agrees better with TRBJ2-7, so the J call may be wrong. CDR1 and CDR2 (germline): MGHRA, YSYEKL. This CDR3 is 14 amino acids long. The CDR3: CASSQPTGNYEQYF. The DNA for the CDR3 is TGCGCCAGCAGCCAACCGACAGGTAACTACGAGCAGTACTTC.

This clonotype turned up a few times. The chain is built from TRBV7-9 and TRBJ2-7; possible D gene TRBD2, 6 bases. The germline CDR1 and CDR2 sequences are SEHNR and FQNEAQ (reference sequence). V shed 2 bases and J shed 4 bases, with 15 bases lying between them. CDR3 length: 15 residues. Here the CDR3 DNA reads TGTGCCAGCAGCTTACGGAATGGAGGGAGGTACGAGCAGTACTTC. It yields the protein CASSLRNGGRYEQYF.

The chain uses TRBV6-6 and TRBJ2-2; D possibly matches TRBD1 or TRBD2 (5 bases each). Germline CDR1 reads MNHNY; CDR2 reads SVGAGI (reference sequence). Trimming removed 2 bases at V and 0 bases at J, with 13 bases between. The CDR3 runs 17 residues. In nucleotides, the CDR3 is TGTGCCAGCAGTTACCCCCTCGGGGCGTCGAACACCGGGGAGCTGTTTTTT. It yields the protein CASSYPLGASNTGELFF.

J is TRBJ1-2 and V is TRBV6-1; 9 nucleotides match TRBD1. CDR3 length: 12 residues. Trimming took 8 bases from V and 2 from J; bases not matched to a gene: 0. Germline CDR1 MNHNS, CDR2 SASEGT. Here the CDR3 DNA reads TGTGCCAGCGGACAGGGGAACTATGGCTACACCTTC. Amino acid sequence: CASGQGNYGYTF.

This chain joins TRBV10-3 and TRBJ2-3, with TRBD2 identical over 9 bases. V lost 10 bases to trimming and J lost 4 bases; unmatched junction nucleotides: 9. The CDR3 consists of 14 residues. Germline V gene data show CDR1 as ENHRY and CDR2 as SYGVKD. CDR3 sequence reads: CATIAGVGSDTQYF. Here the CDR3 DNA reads TGTGCCACTATAGCGGGAGTGGGGTCAGATACGCAGTATTTT.

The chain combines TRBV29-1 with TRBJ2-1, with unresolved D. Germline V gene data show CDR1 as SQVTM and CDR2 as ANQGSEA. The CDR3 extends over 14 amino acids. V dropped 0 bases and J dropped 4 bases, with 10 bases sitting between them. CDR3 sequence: CSVEEGFGYNEQFF. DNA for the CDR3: TGCAGCGTTGAAGAGGGGTTTGGTTACAATGAGCAGTTCTTC.

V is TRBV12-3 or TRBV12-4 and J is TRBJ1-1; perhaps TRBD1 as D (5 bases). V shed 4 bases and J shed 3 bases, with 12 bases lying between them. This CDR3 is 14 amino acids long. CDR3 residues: CASSSRMGDTEAFF. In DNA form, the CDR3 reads TGTGCCAGCAGTTCGAGAATGGGGGACACTGAAGCTTTCTTT.

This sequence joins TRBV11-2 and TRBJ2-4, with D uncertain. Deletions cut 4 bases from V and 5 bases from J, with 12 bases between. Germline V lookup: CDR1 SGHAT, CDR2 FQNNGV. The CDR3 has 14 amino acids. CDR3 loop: CASSSTPGENIQYF. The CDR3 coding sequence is TGTGCCAGCAGCTCAACCCCAGGAGAAAACATTCAGTACTTC.

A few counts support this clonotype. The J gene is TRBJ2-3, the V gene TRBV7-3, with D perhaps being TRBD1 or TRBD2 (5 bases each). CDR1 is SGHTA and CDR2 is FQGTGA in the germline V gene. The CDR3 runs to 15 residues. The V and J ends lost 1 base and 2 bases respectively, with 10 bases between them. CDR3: CASSLSSGTTDTQYF. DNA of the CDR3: TGTGCCAGCAGCTTAAGTTCCGGGACCACAGATACGCAGTATTTT.

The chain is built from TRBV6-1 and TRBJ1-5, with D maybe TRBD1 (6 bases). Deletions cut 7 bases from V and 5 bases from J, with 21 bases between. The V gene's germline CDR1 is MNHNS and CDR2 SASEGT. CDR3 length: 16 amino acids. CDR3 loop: CASKSRGRENYQPQHF. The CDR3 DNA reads TGTGCCAGCAAATCCAGGGGCAGGGAGAACTATCAGCCCCAGCATTTT.

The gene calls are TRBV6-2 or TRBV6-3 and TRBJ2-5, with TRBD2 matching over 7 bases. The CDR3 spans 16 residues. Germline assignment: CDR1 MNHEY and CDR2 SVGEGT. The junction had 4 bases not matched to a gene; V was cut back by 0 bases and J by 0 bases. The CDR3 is CASSYSTGGHQETQYF. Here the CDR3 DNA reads TGTGCCAGCAGTTACTCGACGGGGGGACACCAAGAGACCCAGTACTTC.

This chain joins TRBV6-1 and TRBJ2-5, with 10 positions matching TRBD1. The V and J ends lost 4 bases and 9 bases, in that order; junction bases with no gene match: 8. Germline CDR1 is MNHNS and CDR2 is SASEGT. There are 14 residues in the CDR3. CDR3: CASSGTGGYGAQYF. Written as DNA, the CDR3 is TGTGCCAGCAGTGGGACAGGGGGGTACGGGGCCCAGTACTTC.

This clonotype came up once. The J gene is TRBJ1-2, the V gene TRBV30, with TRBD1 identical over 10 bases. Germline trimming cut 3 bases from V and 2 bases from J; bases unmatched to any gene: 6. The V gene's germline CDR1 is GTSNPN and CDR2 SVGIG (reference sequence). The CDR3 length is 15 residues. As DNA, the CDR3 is TGTGCCTGGAGGATAGGGACAGGGGAAAACTATGGCTACACCTTC. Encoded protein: CAWRIGTGENYGYTF. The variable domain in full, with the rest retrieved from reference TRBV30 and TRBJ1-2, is SQTIHQWPATLVQPVGSPLSLECTVEGTSNPNLYWYRQAAGRGLQLLFYSVGIGQISSEVPQNLSASRPQDRQFILSSKKLLLSDSGFYLCAWRIGTGENYGYTFGSGTRLTVV.

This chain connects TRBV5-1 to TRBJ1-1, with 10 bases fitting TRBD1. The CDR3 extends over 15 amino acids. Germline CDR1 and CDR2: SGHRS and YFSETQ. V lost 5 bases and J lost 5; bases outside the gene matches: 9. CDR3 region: CASREGTGVWTEAFF. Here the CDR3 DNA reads TGCGCCAGCAGAGAGGGGACAGGGGTCTGGACTGAAGCTTTCTTT.

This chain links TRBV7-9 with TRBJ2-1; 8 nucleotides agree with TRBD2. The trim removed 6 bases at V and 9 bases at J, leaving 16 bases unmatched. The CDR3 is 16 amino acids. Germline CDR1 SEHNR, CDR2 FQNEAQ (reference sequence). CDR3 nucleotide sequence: TGTGCCAGCAGTTTGAGCGGGAGCTCTACGGGGGGTGAGCAGTTCTTC. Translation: CASSLSGSSTGGEQFF.